Listed here are 4 T cell receptor beta chains from one sample, sequenced in a study of cytomegalovirus exposure and HLA in healthy donors. With 60 Vbeta and 13 Jbeta primers, the PCR was carried out. TCRdb keeps only in-frame clones here, not all; method: immunoSEQ multiplex PCR. The table counts fewer than 95,000 clones; approximately 4.5% lies in the top ten. The specimen sequenced was PBMCs. Receptor source: a woman aged 40 to 55 in good health and CMV-seropositive.

This sequence joins TRBV30 and TRBJ1-5; D unresolved. The ends were cut back, 4 bases at V and 6 bases at J, with 16 bases in the middle. The CDR3 runs 14 residues. Germline values: CDR1 GTSNPN, CDR2 SVGIG (reference sequence). CDR3 amino acids: CAWKTQRRIQPQHF. The CDR3 DNA follows: TGTGCCTGGAAAACGCAACGGAGGATTCAGCCCCAGCATTTT.

V usage is TRBV2 and J usage is TRBJ2-3, with 12 nucleotides matching TRBD1. From germline, CDR1 is SNHLY and CDR2 FYNNEI. The trim removed 6 bases at V and 4 bases at J, leaving 5 bases unmatched. This CDR3 region has 15 residues. CDR3 loop: CASSTGTGGADTQYF. The CDR3 DNA follows: TGTGCCAGCAGCACCGGGACAGGGGGCGCAGATACGCAGTATTTT.

The CDR3 DNA is TGTGCCAGCAGTGAAGCATCAGGGGACGGGGCCAATGAGCAGTTCTTC. Protein product: CASSEASGDGANEQFF. The V gene is TRBV6-1, the J gene TRBJ2-1, with D maybe TRBD1 (6 bases). The V end lost 0 bases, the J end lost 6 bases, and 15 bases lay between the germline ends. The germline CDR1 and CDR2 sequences are MNHNS and SASEGT. The CDR3 length is 16 residues.

The gene calls are TRBV6-5 and TRBJ1-4; no definite D call. The V end was cut by 5 bases, the J end by 11 bases, with 9 bases between. CDR1 and CDR2 (germline): MNHEY, SVGAGI. The CDR3 has 11 amino acids. DNA for the CDR3: TGTGCCAGCAGTACCGGGTCGAAACTGTTTTTT. It translates to CASSTGSKLFF.